The present T cell receptor beta chain was sequenced within a study of blood T cell repertoires in COVID-19. About the study: The study drew acute and convalescent COVID-19 samples from the United States, Italy and Spain. PBMCs, B-cell-depleted T cells, or T cells provided the cDNA or gDNA that made up the material.

Enrolment of Seattle patients took place during active infection, and they were followed longitudinally. In regard to this clone: Other DNA sequences of this sample code for an identical CDR3.

Germline V lookup: CDR1 MDHEN, CDR2 SYDVKM. The CDR3 has 14 amino acids. The V and J ends lost 6 bases and 8 bases, in that order; junction bases with no gene match: 7. Original methodology: For nucleated cells, counts were estimated from reference gene primer amplification. The assay was immunoSEQ multiplex PCR, and TCRdb's table has in-frame clones only and misses some. From that table come the V and J calls and clone size; the DNA was used to work out D and trimming. This table has 350,000 or so clones, roughly 87% appearing once. This chain links TRBV28 with TRBJ1-4; 9 nucleotides agree with TRBD1. The sequencing input was peripheral blood. The receptor comes from a woman aged 55-75 years with COVID-19, enrolled during active disease. For the CDR3, the DNA is TGTGCCAGCAGCCTACAGGGGGCAAGAGAAAAACTGTTTTTT. Amino acid sequence: CASSLQGAREKLFF.